Listed below are T cell receptor beta chains from one sample, sequenced in a study of CD8 T cells in ankylosing spondylitis. MiXCR, run by TCRdb on the 5' RACE reads, gives a single entry per CDR3 protein. The sample includes about 540,000 distinct CDR3 sequences, approximately 12% of them seen just once. Specimen: blood, either unsorted or a sorted T cell fraction (not recorded which). The receptors were sampled from a male donor with ankylosing spondylitis. Each CDR3 is given with its conserved first and last residue. Each record gives: D gene, V gene, J gene, clone size, CDR3 protein. The D gene is left open where the match is weak. Clone size is stated in some rows and not others, as once, few, many or a class when expanded.

D gene: NA; V gene: TRBV20-1; J gene: TRBJ2-3; clone size: once; CDR3 protein: CSALYSTDTQYF
D gene: NA; V gene: TRBV12-3/TRBV12-4; J gene: TRBJ1-6; clone size: NA; CDR3 protein: CASSYMGSPLHF
D gene: TRBD1; V gene: TRBV20-1; J gene: TRBJ1-1; clone size: few; CDR3 protein: CSARVPGGAGPEAFF
D gene: TRBD2; V gene: TRBV2; J gene: TRBJ2-7; clone size: few; CDR3 protein: CASRARTSGSYEQYF
D gene: NA; V gene: TRBV20-1; J gene: TRBJ2-1; clone size: few; CDR3 protein: CSARSTANYNEQFF
D gene: NA; V gene: TRBV11-2; J gene: TRBJ2-5; clone size: few; CDR3 protein: CASSPRPDLGLGGETQYF
D gene: NA; V gene: TRBV9; J gene: TRBJ2-2; clone size: NA; CDR3 protein: CASSAPRWEVDTGELFF
D gene: NA; V gene: TRBV6-1; J gene: TRBJ2-1; clone size: NA; CDR3 protein: CASRIRDAFNEQFF
D gene: TRBD2; V gene: TRBV4-1; J gene: TRBJ2-2; clone size: many; CDR3 protein: CASSQKMLGGSGELFF
D gene: NA; V gene: TRBV6-1; J gene: TRBJ1-3; clone size: many; CDR3 protein: CASSESRAGNTIYF
D gene: TRBD1; V gene: TRBV12-3/TRBV12-4; J gene: TRBJ1-2; clone size: many; CDR3 protein: CASSSPGQGSGYTF
D gene: NA; V gene: TRBV9; J gene: TRBJ1-5; clone size: NA; CDR3 protein: CASSVGGGLNNQPQHF
D gene: TRBD2; V gene: TRBV3-1; J gene: TRBJ2-1; clone size: many; CDR3 protein: CASSPIGGSYNEQFF
D gene: NA; V gene: TRBV20-1; J gene: TRBJ2-1; clone size: few; CDR3 protein: CNTGRGSYNEQFF
D gene: NA; V gene: TRBV7-9; J gene: TRBJ2-5; clone size: NA; CDR3 protein: CASSPDSPQYF
D gene: NA; V gene: TRBV29-1; J gene: TRBJ1-4; clone size: NA; CDR3 protein: CSAGIVNEKLFF
D gene: NA; V gene: TRBV20-1; J gene: TRBJ2-1; clone size: NA; CDR3 protein: CSAYTGSSYNEQFF
D gene: NA; V gene: TRBV5-1; J gene: TRBJ2-2; clone size: NA; CDR3 protein: CASSPRDGANTGELFF
D gene: TRBD2; V gene: TRBV5-4; J gene: TRBJ2-2; clone size: once; CDR3 protein: CASSSGGEMTGELFF
D gene: NA; V gene: TRBV5-1; J gene: TRBJ1-2; clone size: few; CDR3 protein: CASSLETGTSYGYTF
D gene: NA; V gene: TRBV6-1; J gene: TRBJ2-7; clone size: few; CDR3 protein: CASSDTGGGYEQYF
D gene: NA; V gene: TRBV20-1; J gene: TRBJ1-2; clone size: few; CDR3 protein: CSAYIAGRAYGYTF
D gene: TRBD1; V gene: TRBV11-1; J gene: TRBJ1-2; clone size: NA; CDR3 protein: CASSTGQGIYGYTF
D gene: TRBD2; V gene: TRBV7-2; J gene: TRBJ2-7; clone size: many; CDR3 protein: CASSLLAGGYEQYF
D gene: NA; V gene: TRBV28; J gene: TRBJ1-2; clone size: NA; CDR3 protein: CASSRQDTYGYTF
D gene: TRBD2; V gene: TRBV20-1; J gene: TRBJ2-2; clone size: NA; CDR3 protein: CSARGARDGLAIPGELFF
D gene: TRBD2; V gene: TRBV29-1; J gene: TRBJ2-1; clone size: NA; CDR3 protein: CSAGTTSYNEQFF
D gene: NA; V gene: TRBV3-1; J gene: TRBJ1-5; clone size: NA; CDR3 protein: CASSQEGGRYSNQPQHF
D gene: TRBD1; V gene: TRBV11-2; J gene: TRBJ2-2; clone size: many; CDR3 protein: CASSPRTGDTGELFF
D gene: NA; V gene: TRBV5-1; J gene: TRBJ1-2; clone size: NA; CDR3 protein: CASSLAQTAGGYTF
D gene: NA; V gene: TRBV4-1; J gene: TRBJ2-4; clone size: many; CDR3 protein: CASSQERRSKGPNIQYF
D gene: NA; V gene: TRBV5-1; J gene: TRBJ2-5; clone size: NA; CDR3 protein: CASSLLQSPQETQYF
D gene: TRBD2; V gene: TRBV24-1; J gene: TRBJ2-1; clone size: few; CDR3 protein: CATSDLMTSLGEQFF
D gene: NA; V gene: TRBV6-1; J gene: TRBJ2-3; clone size: many; CDR3 protein: CASSEGLALGTDTQYF
D gene: NA; V gene: TRBV6-1; J gene: TRBJ1-3; clone size: many; CDR3 protein: CASSAGPSGNTIYF
D gene: TRBD1; V gene: TRBV10-2; J gene: TRBJ2-2; clone size: many; CDR3 protein: CASSETRDRGTGELFF
D gene: NA; V gene: TRBV7-9; J gene: TRBJ1-1; clone size: many; CDR3 protein: CASSIGQYTEAFF
D gene: TRBD2; V gene: TRBV7-9; J gene: TRBJ2-3; clone size: NA; CDR3 protein: CASSSLAGGADTQYF
D gene: NA; V gene: TRBV11-2; J gene: TRBJ2-3; clone size: few; CDR3 protein: CASSLEIKKAAGSTDTQYF
D gene: NA; V gene: TRBV3-1; J gene: TRBJ1-2; clone size: few; CDR3 protein: CASSLQGRTNYGYTF
D gene: TRBD1; V gene: TRBV29-1; J gene: TRBJ2-7; clone size: few; CDR3 protein: CSVEGQGTYEQYF
D gene: NA; V gene: TRBV2; J gene: TRBJ2-5; clone size: many; CDR3 protein: CASSDRYETQYF
D gene: TRBD2; V gene: TRBV7-6; J gene: TRBJ2-1; clone size: few; CDR3 protein: CASSSTRGDWDNEQFF
D gene: NA; V gene: TRBV24-1; J gene: TRBJ1-2; clone size: few; CDR3 protein: CATSGRESDDYTF
D gene: TRBD2; V gene: TRBV24-1; J gene: TRBJ2-3; clone size: NA; CDR3 protein: CATSDLAGTGADTQYF
D gene: NA; V gene: TRBV29-1; J gene: TRBJ2-1; clone size: many; CDR3 protein: CSVDQSVSYNEQFF
D gene: TRBD1; V gene: TRBV20-1; J gene: TRBJ2-1; clone size: few; CDR3 protein: CSARDAGQGGNEQFF
D gene: NA; V gene: TRBV25-1; J gene: TRBJ2-7; clone size: NA; CDR3 protein: CASSASLWSYEQYF
D gene: NA; V gene: TRBV27; J gene: TRBJ2-5; clone size: NA; CDR3 protein: CASSSLGTIQENQYF
D gene: TRBD2; V gene: TRBV20-1; J gene: TRBJ2-5; clone size: few; CDR3 protein: CSAQPPAGQETQYF
D gene: NA; V gene: TRBV7-9; J gene: TRBJ2-1; clone size: few; CDR3 protein: CASPNGSSYNEQFF
D gene: NA; V gene: TRBV20-1; J gene: TRBJ2-5; clone size: NA; CDR3 protein: CSADTGLAETQYF
D gene: NA; V gene: TRBV30; J gene: TRBJ2-1; clone size: few; CDR3 protein: CAWRAIRGPLLSEQFF